Described below is a single T cell receptor beta chain sequence and its context. Its antigen remains unidentified. This record belongs to a study of blood T cells in healthy people across ages. Study results and limitations: Aged donors had fewer naive CD4+ cells and lower diversity than long-lived donors. It was not possible, with unsorted PBMCs, to conclusively compare naive and antigen-experienced cells.

Trimming took off 8 bases at V and 0 bases at J, with 8 bases between the two ends. The CDR3 runs 13 residues. The germline CDR1 and CDR2 sequences are LNHNV and YYDKDF (reference sequence). Healthy Caucasians from Russia aged about 6 to 100 served as donors. No fewer than 7 million PBMCs went into each sample. The use of a sample-barcoded 5' primer and a J-beta primer mix characterized a second PCR of roughly 6 to 11 cycles. Each CDR3 protein is one row after TCRdb ran MiXCR on the 5' RACE reads. The table has over 950,000 distinct CDR3 sequences, roughly 51% seen once; the top ten hold about a fifth.

This sequence was found in an older woman in good health. The chain couples TRBV15 to TRBJ2-1; D not resolved. Sequencing was carried out using blood. This CDR3 is CATGPYSYNEQFF. The CDR3 DNA follows: TGTGCCACCGGACCGTACTCCTACAATGAGCAGTTCTTC.